A single sample is the source of the 8 T cell receptor beta chains below, sequenced in a study of T-cell memory formation after mild COVID-19. One entry per CDR3 protein results from TCRdb running MiXCR on the 5' RACE reads. The sample has hundreds of thousands of distinct CDR3 sequences, roughly 18% seen once. Sequences were obtained from PBMCs or a T cell subset sorted from them (not recorded which). These receptors were taken from an adult woman who had mild COVID-19 (a few samples of this study predate the infection). Cell type and time point are not known.

This clonotype was counted between two and nine times. The chain links TRBV5-6 to TRBJ2-5; TRBD2 aligns across 10 bases. The CDR3 is 15 residues long. Germline V gene lookup returns CDR1 SGHDT and CDR2 YYEEEE. The V segment lost 3 bases and the J segment 5 bases; nucleotides outside the gene matches: 7. This chain's CDR3 is CASSSLAGVRETQYF. The CDR3 nucleotides are TGTGCCAGCAGCTCGCTAGCGGGAGTGAGGGAGACCCAGTACTTC.

This clonotype was detected ten times or more. CDR3 nucleotides: TGCGCCAGCAGCTCGGGACTAGCGGCCACCTACGAGCAGTACTTC. Its protein product is CASSSGLAATYEQYF. This chain connects TRBV5-1 to TRBJ2-7; 11 nucleotides line up with TRBD2. In germline, CDR1 is SGHRS, CDR2 YFSETQ. The CDR3 is made up of 15 amino acids. Trimming removed 3 bases from V and 2 bases from J; junction bases left unmatched: 4. Full variable domain (rest looked up from reference TRBV5-1 and TRBJ2-7): KAGVTQTPRYLIKTRGQQVTLSCSPISGHRSVSWYQQTPGQGLQFLFEYFSETQRNKGNFPGRFSGRQFSNSRSEMNVSTLELGDSALYLCASSSGLAATYEQYFGPGTRLTVT.

This clonotype turned up a few times. CDR3 nucleotide sequence: TGTGCCAGCAGCTCAAAGGCCGGGACACCCACCGGGGAGCTGTTTTTT. Protein: CASSSKAGTPTGELFF. The chain joins TRBV7-3 to TRBJ2-2, with D possibly matching TRBD1 (6 bases). V lost 4 bases, J lost 4 bases, and 16 bases lay in between. CDR3 length equals 16 residues. Germline V gene lookup returns CDR1 SGHTA and CDR2 FQGTGA.

CDR3 region: CASSLEGYRADTIYF. The CDR3 nucleotides read TGCGCCAGCAGCTTGGAGGGATATCGTGCGGACACCATATATTTT. V and J are TRBV5-1 and TRBJ1-3; D call uncertain. V lost 0 bases, J lost 8 bases, and 15 bases lay in between. The CDR3 contains 15 residues. CDR1 and CDR2 from the germline V gene are SGHRS and YFSETQ.

The rearrangement joins TRBV9 to TRBJ2-3; D uncertain. CDR1 SGDLS and CDR2 YYNGEE come from the germline V gene. This CDR3 comprises 14 residues. The V end lost 8 bases, the J end lost 3 bases, and 16 bases lay between the germline ends. The CDR3 spells CASGPSLITDTQYF. DNA for the CDR3: TGTGCCAGTGGACCTTCACTTATAACAGATACGCAGTATTTT.

The CDR3 loop reads CASSQKPGLLYF. The CDR3 region has the DNA TGTGCCAGCAGCCAAAAACCGGGACTCTTGTACTTC. This chain joins TRBV3-1 and TRBJ2-7, with D perhaps matching TRBD2 (6 bases). CDR3 size: 12 residues. Germline CDR1 and CDR2: LGHDT and YNNKEL (reference sequence). The V and J ends lost 2 bases and 12 bases respectively, with 14 bases between them.

This clonotype came up many times. V gene TRBV6-2 or TRBV6-3 combines with J gene TRBJ1-2; 11 bases agree with TRBD1. Germline-derived CDR1 and CDR2 are MNHEY and SVGEGT. V shed 2 bases and J 4 bases; nucleotides not matched to a gene: 12. The CDR3 totals 18 residues. The CDR3: CASSYDPRTGGHPYGYTF. As DNA, the CDR3 is TGTGCCAGCAGTTACGACCCCCGGACAGGGGGCCACCCCTATGGCTACACCTTC.

This clonotype showed up just a few times. The chain joins TRBV5-1 to TRBJ2-3; no firm D call. The CDR3 extends over 15 amino acids. CDR1 and CDR2 from the germline V gene are SGHRS and YFSETQ. V lost 1 base to trimming and J lost 0 bases, with 9 bases between them. The CDR3 sequence: CASSLSRPSTDTQYF. The CDR3 DNA reads as TGCGCCAGCAGCTTGAGCAGGCCTAGCACAGATACGCAGTATTTT.